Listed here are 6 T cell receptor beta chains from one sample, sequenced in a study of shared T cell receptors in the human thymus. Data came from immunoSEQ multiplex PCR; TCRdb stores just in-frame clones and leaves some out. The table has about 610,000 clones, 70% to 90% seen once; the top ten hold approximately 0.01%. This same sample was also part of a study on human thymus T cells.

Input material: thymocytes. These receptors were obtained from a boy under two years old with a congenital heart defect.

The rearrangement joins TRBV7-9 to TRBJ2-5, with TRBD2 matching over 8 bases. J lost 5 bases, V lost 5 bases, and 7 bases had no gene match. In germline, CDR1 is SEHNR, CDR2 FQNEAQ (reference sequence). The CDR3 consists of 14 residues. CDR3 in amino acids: CASSLSGTRETQYF. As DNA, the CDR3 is TGTGCCAGCAGCCTTAGCGGGACCCGGGAGACCCAGTACTTC.

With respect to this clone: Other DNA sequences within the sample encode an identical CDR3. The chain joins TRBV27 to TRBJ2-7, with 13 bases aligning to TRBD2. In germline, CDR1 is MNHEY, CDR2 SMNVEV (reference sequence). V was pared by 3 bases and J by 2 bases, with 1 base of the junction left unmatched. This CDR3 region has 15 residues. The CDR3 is CASSFGLAGAYEQYF. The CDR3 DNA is TGTGCCAGCAGTTTCGGACTAGCGGGGGCCTACGAGCAGTACTTC.

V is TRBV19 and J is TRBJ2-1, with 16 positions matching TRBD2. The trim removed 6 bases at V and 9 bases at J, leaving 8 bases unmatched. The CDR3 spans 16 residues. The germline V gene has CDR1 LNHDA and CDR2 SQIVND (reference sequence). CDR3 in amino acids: CASSLTGTSGRGEQFF. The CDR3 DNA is TGTGCCAGTAGCCTCACCGGGACTAGCGGGAGGGGTGAGCAGTTCTTC. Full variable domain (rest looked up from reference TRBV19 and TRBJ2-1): DGGITQSPKYLFRKEGQNVTLSCEQNLNHDAMYWYRQDPGQGLRLIYYSQIVNDFQKGDIAEGYSVSREKKESFPLTVTSAQKNPTAFYLCASSLTGTSGRGEQFFGPGTRLTVL.

The CDR3 sequence is CASSQARDTGDMNTEAFF. The CDR3 coding sequence is TGTGCCAGCAGCCAGGCACGGGATACGGGAGATATGAACACTGAAGCTTTCTTT. The chain has TRBV4-2 and TRBJ1-1; the D is unclear. Trimming stripped 3 bases from V and 0 bases from J, with 20 bases between. This CDR3 comprises 18 residues. The V gene's germline CDR1 is LGHNA and CDR2 YNFKEQ.

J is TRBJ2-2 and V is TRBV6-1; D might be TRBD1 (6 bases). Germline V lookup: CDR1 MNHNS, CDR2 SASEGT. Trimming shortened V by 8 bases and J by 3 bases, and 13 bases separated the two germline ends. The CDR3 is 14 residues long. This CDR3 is CASEGVIDTGELFF. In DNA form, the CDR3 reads TGTGCCAGCGAGGGGGTAATCGACACCGGGGAGCTGTTTTTT.

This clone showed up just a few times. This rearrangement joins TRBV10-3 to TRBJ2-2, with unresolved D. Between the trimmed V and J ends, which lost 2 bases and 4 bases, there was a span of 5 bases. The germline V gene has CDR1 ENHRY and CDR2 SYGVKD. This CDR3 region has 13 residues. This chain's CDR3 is CAISEPLTGELFF. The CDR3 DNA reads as TGTGCCATCAGTGAGCCCCTCACCGGGGAGCTGTTTTTT.